The T cell receptor beta chain under discussion was sequenced for a study of T cell responses to AZD1222 COVID-19 vaccine. Study summary: The analysis combined second doses at about 4 or about 12 weeks.

About this clone: The antigen is undetermined.

The table came from immunoSEQ multiplex PCR; TCRdb's copy has only in-frame clones and leaves some out. The sample records approximately 180,000 clones, 85% to 90% being singletons. General study results and limits: Seropositivity was recorded at baseline in only six AZD1222 recipients. Most donors were white British, females outnumbered males, and clonal diversity was possibly underestimated.

Sequences were derived from peripheral blood, sampled on day 0 of AZD1222 vaccination. The TCR sequence derives from an adult in good health.

In DNA, the CDR3 is TGTGCCAGCAGTCGACAGGGAAGCACCGGGGAGCTGTTTTTT. The encoded protein is CASSRQGSTGELFF. This chain uses TRBV2 with TRBJ2-2, with TRBD1 identical over 7 bases. Looked up from germline, CDR1 is SNHLY and CDR2 is FYNNEI. The CDR3 covers 14 residues. J gave up 4 bases and V 5 bases, and 4 bases lay outside the gene matches. Combining the CDR3 with reference TRBV2 and TRBJ2-2 gives the whole variable domain EPEVTQTPSHQVTQMGQEVILRCVPISNHLYFYWYRQILGQKVEFLVSFYNNEISEKSEIFDDQFSVERPDGSNFTLKIRSTKLEDSAMYFCASSRQGSTGELFFGEGSRLTVL.